This T cell receptor (beta chain) stems from a study of T cells in Graves' hyperthyroidism and ophthalmopathy. The source material, RNA transcripts, was used to amplify TCR beta CDR3 regions. A first-round RT-PCR of the TCR CDR3 used the HTBI primer set. TCRdb used MiXCR to reprocess the multiplex PCR reads, holding one entry per CDR3 protein. The data contain 250,000 to 300,000 distinct CDR3 sequences, approximately 15% of them singletons. Trimming pared 7 bases from V and 0 bases from J, leaving 10 bases between. The CDR3 loop spans 15 amino acids. Germline CDR1 MDHEN, CDR2 SYDVKM. In this sample, this clonotype turned up many times.

Input material: blood. The chain couples TRBV28 to TRBJ1-6; D gene ambiguous. This clonotype originated in a woman between 55 and 75 years old with Graves' ophthalmopathy. This CDR3 is CASIFRSSYNSPLHF. The DNA of the CDR3 is TGTGCCAGCATTTTCAGGAGCTCCTATAATTCACCCCTCCACTTT.